The entry that follows covers one TCR beta chain sequence. This clonotype came up many times. Which antigen it targets is not known. No per-base quality is available; no much larger clone lies one base away. The sequencer was an Illumina NovaSeq 6000. TCR cDNA was made using 5'RACE template switching, a step that added a universal primer site and unique molecular identifiers. cDNA synthesis was primed from both the TCR alpha and TCR beta constant segments. Library amplification involved two PCR steps, and the second step added sample barcodes and sequencing adapters. Libraries were sequenced on Illumina HiSeq 2500 (2x100 bp) or NovaSeq (2x150 bp). The authors' pipeline ran thus. MIGEC handled demultiplexing of reads and collapsing into UMI consensus sequences, while MiXCR performed V(D)J alignment. Vaccine-responding clonotypes were identified with edgeR using replicate PBMC samples, with FDR below 0.01 and a log2 fold change above 5 up to day 15 being required. Each bulk clonotype was labeled CD4 or CD8 based on which sequenced repertoire, CD4 or CD8, contained the clonotype at higher abundance. In TCRdb, the public reads were trimmed at Q25 with fastp and aligned with MiXCR, with productive beta chains retained. When rows share a CDR3 protein, they turn into one entry using the most common DNA and genes. The V and J calls, along with clone size, are taken from TCRdb and not from the paper's own processing. The sample yields 310,000 or so distinct CDR3 sequences; 3.6% were counted once. The top ten hold about a quarter of the sample.

The data originate from a study of T cells after yellow fever vaccination (dated by TCRdb to about 2019). Regarding the study in general: The SMART-Seq v4 Ultra Low Input RNA kit was used to prepare libraries from fractions with low cell numbers. To track T-cell clones before and after primary and booster YFV17D yellow fever vaccination, bulk TCR alpha and beta repertoires were sequenced longitudinally. Two healthy male donors, one aged 18 to 29 and one aged 30 to 40 years, were included in the cohort. Blood was drawn at multiple timepoints before and after primary and secondary immunization, with bulk PBMC replicates and cell subsets isolated. Here is what the overall study found, with its caveats: Computational filtering was required because FACS-sorted repertoires could contain abundant contaminating clonotypes from the bulk population. A small fraction of clonotypes appeared in both the CD4 and CD8 compartments, likely as a result of convergent recombination. After the booster, most clones that had expanded after primary vaccination were detected again (around 96% of CD4 and roughly nine tenths of CD8), suggesting broad maintenance of memory. Only a couple of donors were included in the study, so the extent to which the findings can be generalized is limited. Compared with the primary T-cell response, the secondary T-cell response was faster but weaker, reaching its peak on day 5 rather than on day 15.

Trimmed from V: 2 bases; trimmed from J: 1 base; junction bases lacking a gene match: 8. Measured from the cysteine to the phenylalanine, the CDR3 is 18 residues long. Only CDR3 DNA remains: 54 bases, in frame from the first base. For CDR1 and CDR2, the germline V gene (reference sequence) lists DFQATT and SNEGSKA. Taken with the paper, the label for treatment or condition translates to: live attenuated yellow fever vaccine strain. At each blood-draw timepoint, two biological replicates of bulk PBMCs were obtained. PBMCs were isolated from peripheral blood using a standard Ficoll-Paque protocol. TriZol was used to extract RNA from bulk PBMCs, from CD4 and CD8 fractions, and from dextramer-positive and dextramer-negative fractions.

This receptor chain uses TRBV20-1 and TRBJ2-5, with 15 bases aligning to TRBD2. The sequences come from PBMCs, collected on the day of the yellow fever booster vaccination. The clonotype comes from a man younger than 35 who received the YFV17D yellow fever vaccine. The CDR3 reads CSARSPWTSGGVQETQYF. In nucleotide form, the sequence is TGCAGTGCTAGATCACCATGGACTAGCGGGGGGGTCCAAGAGACCCAGTACTTC.